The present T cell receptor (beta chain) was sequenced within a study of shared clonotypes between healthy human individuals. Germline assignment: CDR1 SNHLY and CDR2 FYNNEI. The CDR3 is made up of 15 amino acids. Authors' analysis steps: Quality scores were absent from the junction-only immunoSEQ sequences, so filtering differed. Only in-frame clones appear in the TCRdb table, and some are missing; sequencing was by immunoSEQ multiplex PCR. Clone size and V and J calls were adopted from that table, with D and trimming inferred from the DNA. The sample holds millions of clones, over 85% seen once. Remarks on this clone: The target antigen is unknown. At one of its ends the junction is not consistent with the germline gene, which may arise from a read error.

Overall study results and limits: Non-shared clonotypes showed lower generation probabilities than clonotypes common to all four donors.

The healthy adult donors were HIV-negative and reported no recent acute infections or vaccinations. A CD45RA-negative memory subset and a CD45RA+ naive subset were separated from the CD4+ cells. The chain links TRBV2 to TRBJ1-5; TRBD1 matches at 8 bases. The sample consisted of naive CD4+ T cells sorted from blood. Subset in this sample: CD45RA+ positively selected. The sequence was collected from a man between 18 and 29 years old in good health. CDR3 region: CASREGTGSNQPQHF. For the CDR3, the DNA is TGTGCCAGCAGGGAAGGGACAGGTAGCAATCAGCCCCAGCATTTT.